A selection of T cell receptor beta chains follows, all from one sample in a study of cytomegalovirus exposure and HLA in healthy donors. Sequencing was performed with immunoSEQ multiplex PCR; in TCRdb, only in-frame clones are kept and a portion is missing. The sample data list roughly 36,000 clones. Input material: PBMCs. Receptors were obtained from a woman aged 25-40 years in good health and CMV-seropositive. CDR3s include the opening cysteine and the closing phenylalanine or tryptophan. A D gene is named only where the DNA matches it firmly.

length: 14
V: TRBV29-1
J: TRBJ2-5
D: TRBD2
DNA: TGCAGCGTGGGCCAGAGCGGGGCCTCAGAGACCCAGTACTTC
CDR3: CSVGQSGASETQYF

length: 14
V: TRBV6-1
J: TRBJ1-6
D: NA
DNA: TGTGCCAGCTCAGACGGAGGGTATAATTCACCCCTCCACTTT
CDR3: CASSDGGYNSPLHF

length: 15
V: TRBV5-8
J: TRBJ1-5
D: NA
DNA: TGTGCCAGCAGCCTAAGCCAGGGGTACAATCAGCCCCAGCATTTT
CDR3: CASSLSQGYNQPQHF

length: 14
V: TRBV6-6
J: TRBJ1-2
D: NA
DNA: TGTGCCAGCAGTCGGGGGGGCTCAGACTATGGCTACACCTTC
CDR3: CASSRGGSDYGYTF

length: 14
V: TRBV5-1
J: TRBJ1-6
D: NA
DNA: TGCGCCAGCAGCCCAAACAGGGAAGGATCACCCCTCCACTTT
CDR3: CASSPNREGSPLHF

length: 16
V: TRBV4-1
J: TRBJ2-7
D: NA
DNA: TGCGCCAGCAGCCAACAATCCCCTAGGGGGTCTGACGAGCAGTACTTC
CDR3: CASSQQSPRGSDEQYF

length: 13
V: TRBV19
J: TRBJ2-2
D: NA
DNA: TGTGCCAGTAGTATTGGGGGGTCCGGGGAGCTGTTTTTT
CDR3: CASSIGGSGELFF

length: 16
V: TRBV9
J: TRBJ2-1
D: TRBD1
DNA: TGTGCCAGCAGCGTAGGACACCGGACAGGGGGTGATGAGCAGTTCTTC
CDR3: CASSVGHRTGGDEQFF

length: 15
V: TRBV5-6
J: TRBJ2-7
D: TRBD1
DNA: TGTGCCAGCAGCTCGAGACAGGGTTTAGGCTACGAGCAGTACTTC
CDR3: CASSSRQGLGYEQYF

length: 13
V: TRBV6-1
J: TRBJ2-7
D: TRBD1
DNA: TGTGCCACCCCCGGGACAGGAGCCTACGAGCAGTACTTC
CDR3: CATPGTGAYEQYF

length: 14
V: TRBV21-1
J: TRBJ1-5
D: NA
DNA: TGTGCCAGCAGCAAGGGCAGGGTAGATCAGCCCCAGCATTTT
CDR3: CASSKGRVDQPQHF

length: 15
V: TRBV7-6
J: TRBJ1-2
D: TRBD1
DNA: TGTGCCAGCAGCTTGGGACAGGGGGGCCCTGCAGGCTACACCTTC
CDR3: CASSLGQGGPAGYTF

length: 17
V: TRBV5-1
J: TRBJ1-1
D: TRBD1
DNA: TGCGCCAGCAGCTCCTTAGGACAGGGGGCACGGGACACTGAAGCTTTCTTT
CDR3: CASSSLGQGARDTEAFF

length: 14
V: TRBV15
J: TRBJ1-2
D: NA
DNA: TGTGCCACCAGCCCGGCGCAGGGGCATGGAGGCTACACCTTC
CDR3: CATSPAQGHGGYTF

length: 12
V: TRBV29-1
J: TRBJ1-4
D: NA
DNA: TGCAGCGTGGTAACAGGGAATGAAAAACTGTTTTTT
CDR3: CSVVTGNEKLFF

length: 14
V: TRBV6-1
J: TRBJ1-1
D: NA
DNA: TGTGCCACCGGTGTTTCGACAGAAGTTACTGAAGCTTTCTTT
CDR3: CATGVSTEVTEAFF

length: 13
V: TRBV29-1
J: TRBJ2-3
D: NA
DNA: TGCAGCGTTGTCTCGGGGGGCGGAGATACGCAGTATTTT
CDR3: CSVVSGGGDTQYF

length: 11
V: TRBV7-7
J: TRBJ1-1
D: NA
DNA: TGTGCTAGCAGCCCCCATTCTGAAGCTTTCTTT
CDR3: CASSPHSEAFF

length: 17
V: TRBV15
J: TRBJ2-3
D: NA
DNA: TGTGCCACCAGCAGAGCCCAGCTTGGAGGGGGGGCAGATACGCAGTATTTT
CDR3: CATSRAQLGGGADTQYF

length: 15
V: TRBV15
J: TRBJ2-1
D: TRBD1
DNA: TGTGCCACCTCAACCGGGACAGGGGGTTTTGATGAGCAGTTCTTC
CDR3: CATSTGTGGFDEQFF

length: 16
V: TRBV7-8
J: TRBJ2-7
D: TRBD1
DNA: TGTGCCAGCAGCCCGCGACGCGGGACAGGGGTCCACGAGCAGTACTTC
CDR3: CASSPRRGTGVHEQYF

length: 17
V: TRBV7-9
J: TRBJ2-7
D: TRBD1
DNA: TGTGCCAGCAGCTTAGGCAGGGACAGGGGCGACAGGTACGAGCAGTACTTC
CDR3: CASSLGRDRGDRYEQYF

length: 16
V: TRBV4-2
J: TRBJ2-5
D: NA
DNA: TGTGCCAGCAGCCAAGTGTCCTCGGTCCGGGGAGAGACCCAGTACTTC
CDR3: CASSQVSSVRGETQYF

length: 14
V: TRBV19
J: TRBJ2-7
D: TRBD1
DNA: TGTGCCAGTAGTATTGGACAGGGCTCCTACGAGCAGTACTTC
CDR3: CASSIGQGSYEQYF

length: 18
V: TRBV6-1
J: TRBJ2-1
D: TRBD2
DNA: TGTGCCAGCAGTGTAACTAGCGGGGGGCATAGCTCCGACAATGAGCAGTTCTTC
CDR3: CASSVTSGGHSSDNEQFF

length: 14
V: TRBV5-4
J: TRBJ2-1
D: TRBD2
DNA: TGTGCCAGCATGGAACTAGCGGGGACCGATGAGCAGTTCTTC
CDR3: CASMELAGTDEQFF

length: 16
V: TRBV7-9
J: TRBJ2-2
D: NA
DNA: TGTGCCAGCAGCGCCTCAGGGGCCAGCCTTACCGGGGAGCTGTTTTTT
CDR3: CASSASGASLTGELFF

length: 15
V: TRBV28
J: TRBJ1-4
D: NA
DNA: TGTGCCAGCAGTTCCCTCGGCGGACAGAATGAAAAACTGTTTTTT
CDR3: CASSSLGGQNEKLFF

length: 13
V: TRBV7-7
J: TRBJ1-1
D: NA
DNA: TGTGCCAGCAGCTTAGCGGCGGGGACTGAAGCTTTCTTT
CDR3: CASSLAAGTEAFF

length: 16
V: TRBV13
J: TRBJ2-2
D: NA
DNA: TGTGCCAGCAGCTTAACCAGGGGCCGGGACACCGGGGAGCTGTTTTTT
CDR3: CASSLTRGRDTGELFF

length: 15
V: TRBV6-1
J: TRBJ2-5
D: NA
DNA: TGTGCCAGCGAACCCCTGACAGGCACAGGAGAGACCCAGTACTTC
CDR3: CASEPLTGTGETQYF

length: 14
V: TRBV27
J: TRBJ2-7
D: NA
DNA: TGTGCCAGCAGTTCCCGGCAGGGTGGCGACGAGCAGTACTTC
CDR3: CASSSRQGGDEQYF

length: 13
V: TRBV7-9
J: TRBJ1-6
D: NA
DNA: TGTGCCAGCAGCTTAGAAGCCACTTCACCCCTCCACTTT
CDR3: CASSLEATSPLHF

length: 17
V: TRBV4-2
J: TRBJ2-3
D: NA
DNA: TGTGCCAGCAGCCACCCCGAGGGGGGGAAACACACAGATACGCAGTATTTT
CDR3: CASSHPEGGKHTDTQYF

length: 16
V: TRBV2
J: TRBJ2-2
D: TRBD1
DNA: TGTGCCAGCAGGGCCGGGACAGGCCGCCGCGCCGGGGAGCTGTTTTTT
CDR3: CASRAGTGRRAGELFF

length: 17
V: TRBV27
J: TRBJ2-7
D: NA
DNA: TGTGCCAGCAGTTATCGGGGAGGACGGTCCTTCTCCTACGAGCAGTACTTC
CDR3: CASSYRGGRSFSYEQYF

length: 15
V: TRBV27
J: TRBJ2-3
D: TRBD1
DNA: TGTGCCAGCAGTTTACCTGGGACAGCCACCGGTACGCAGTATTTT
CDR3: CASSLPGTATGTQYF

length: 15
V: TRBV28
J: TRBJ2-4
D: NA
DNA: TGTGCCAGCAGACCTCGAGGGTTAGCCAAAAACATTCAGTACTTC
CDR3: CASRPRGLAKNIQYF

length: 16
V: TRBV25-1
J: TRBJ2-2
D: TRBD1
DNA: TGTGCCAGCAGCGCCACCGGGACAGGGGGGACCGGGGAGCTGTTTTTT
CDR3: CASSATGTGGTGELFF

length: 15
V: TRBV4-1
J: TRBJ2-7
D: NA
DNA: TGCGCCAGCAGCCAAGGGAGGGGGCCCTCCTACGAGCAGTACTTC
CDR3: CASSQGRGPSYEQYF

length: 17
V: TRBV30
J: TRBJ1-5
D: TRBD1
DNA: TGTGCCTGGAGTCCGGACAGGGGATTTGAAAGCAATCAGCCCCAGCATTTT
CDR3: CAWSPDRGFESNQPQHF

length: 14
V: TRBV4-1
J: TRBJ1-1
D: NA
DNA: TGCGCCAGCAGCCAATCGGGGGTGAACACTGAAGCTTTCTTT
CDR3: CASSQSGVNTEAFF

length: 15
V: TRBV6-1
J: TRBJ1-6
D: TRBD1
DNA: TGTGCCAGCCACCTTACAGGGGAGTTTAATTCACCCCTCCACTTT
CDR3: CASHLTGEFNSPLHF

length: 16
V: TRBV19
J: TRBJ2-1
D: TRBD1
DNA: TGTGCCAGTAGTACCCAGGGACAGGGGACCTACAATGAGCAGTTCTTC
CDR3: CASSTQGQGTYNEQFF

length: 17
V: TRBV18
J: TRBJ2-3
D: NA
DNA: TGTGCCAGCTCACCACGGTTATTGGCTGGGCCGGGGGATACGCAGTATTTT
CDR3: CASSPRLLAGPGDTQYF

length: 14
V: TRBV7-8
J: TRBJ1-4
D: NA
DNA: TGTGCCAGCAGCCACGGGGGATCTAATGAAAAACTGTTTTTT
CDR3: CASSHGGSNEKLFF

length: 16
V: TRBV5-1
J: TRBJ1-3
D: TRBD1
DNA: TGCGCCAGCAGCTTAGGCACAGGGGGAGGTGGAAACACCATATATTTT
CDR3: CASSLGTGGGGNTIYF

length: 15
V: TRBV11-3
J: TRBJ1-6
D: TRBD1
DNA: TGTGCCAGCAGCCTCCGGACAGGGACGGGATCACCCCTCCACTTT
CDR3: CASSLRTGTGSPLHF

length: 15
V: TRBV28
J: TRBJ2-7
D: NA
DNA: TGTGCCAGCAGTTTCGGCCTAGGGGGCTCCTACGAGCAGTACTTC
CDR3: CASSFGLGGSYEQYF

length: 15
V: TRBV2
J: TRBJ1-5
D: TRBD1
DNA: TGTGCCAGCATTGAACAGGGGGTCGGCAATCAGCCCCAGCATTTT
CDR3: CASIEQGVGNQPQHF

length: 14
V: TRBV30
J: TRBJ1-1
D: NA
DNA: TGTGCCTGGAGTGGTGGACTGGGAACAACTGAAGCTTTCTTT
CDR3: CAWSGGLGTTEAFF

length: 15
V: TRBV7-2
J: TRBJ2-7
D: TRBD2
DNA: TGTGCCAGCAGCTTAGAAGCGGGGACCCTCTACGAGCAGTACTTC
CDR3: CASSLEAGTLYEQYF